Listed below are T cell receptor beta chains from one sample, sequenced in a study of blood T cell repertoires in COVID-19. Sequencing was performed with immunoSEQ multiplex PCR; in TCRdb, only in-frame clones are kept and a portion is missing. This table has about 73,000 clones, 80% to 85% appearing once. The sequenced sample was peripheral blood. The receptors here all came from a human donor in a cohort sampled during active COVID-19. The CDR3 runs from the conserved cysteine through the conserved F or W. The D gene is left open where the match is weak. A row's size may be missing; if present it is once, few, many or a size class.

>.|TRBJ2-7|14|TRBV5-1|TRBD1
CASSSAGTGLEQYF
TGCGCCAGCAGCTCCGCCGGGACAGGCCTCGAGCAGTACTTC
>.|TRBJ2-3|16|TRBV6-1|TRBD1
CASSGRTGGLLDTQYF
TGTGCCAGCAGTGGACGGACAGGGGGGTTATTAGATACGCAGTATTTT
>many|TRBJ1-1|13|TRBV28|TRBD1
CASNASPGTVGFF
TGTGCCAGCAACGCCTCCCCCGGGACAGTAGGTTTCTTT
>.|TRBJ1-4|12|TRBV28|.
CASSLGGQRLFF
TGTGCCAGCAGTTTAGGCGGACAGCGACTGTTTTTT
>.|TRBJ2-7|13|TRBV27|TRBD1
CASSAGQGFEQYF
TGTGCCAGCAGTGCGGGACAGGGGTTCGAGCAGTACTTC
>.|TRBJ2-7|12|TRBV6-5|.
CATPKGMNEQYF
TGTGCCACCCCCAAGGGGATGAACGAGCAGTACTTC
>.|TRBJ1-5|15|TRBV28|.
CASSRLAGSNQPQHF
TGTGCCAGCAGCCGTCTCGCGGGGTCCAATCAGCCCCAGCATTTT
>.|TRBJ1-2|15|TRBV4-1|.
CASSQEGGRHYGYTF
TGCGCCAGCAGCCAAGAAGGGGGACGTCACTATGGCTACACCTTC
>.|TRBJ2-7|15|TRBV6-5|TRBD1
CASSYGQQGAYEQYF
TGTGCCAGCAGTTACGGGCAGCAGGGGGCCTACGAGCAGTACTTC
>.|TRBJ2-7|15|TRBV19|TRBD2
CASSISAGDSYEQYF
TGTGCCAGTAGTATTTCCGCGGGGGACTCCTACGAGCAGTACTTC
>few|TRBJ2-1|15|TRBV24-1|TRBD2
CAVQAGGRSYNEQFF
TGTGCCGTACAAGCGGGGGGCCGGTCCTACAATGAGCAGTTCTTC
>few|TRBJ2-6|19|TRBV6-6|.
CASSRTGSVDLSGANVLTF
TGTGCCAGCAGTCGAACAGGGTCGGTGGACCTCTCTGGGGCCAACGTCCTGACTTTC
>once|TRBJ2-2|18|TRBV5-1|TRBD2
CASSLAISWLADTGELFF
TGCGCCAGCAGCTTGGCAATCTCGTGGCTAGCGGACACCGGGGAGCTGTTTTTT
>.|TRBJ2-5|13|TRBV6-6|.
CASSYSGGETQYF
TGTGCCAGCAGTTATTCGGGGGGCGAGACCCAGTACTTC
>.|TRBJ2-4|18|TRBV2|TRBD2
CASSEALGRTSAKNIQYF
TGTGCCAGCAGTGAAGCGCTTGGCCGGACTAGCGCCAAAAACATTCAGTACTTC
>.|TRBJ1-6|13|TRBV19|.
CASSTGVNSPLHF
TGTGCCAGTAGTACGGGGGTTAATTCACCCCTCCACTTT
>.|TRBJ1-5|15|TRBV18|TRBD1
CASSPVQGSNQPQHF
TGTGCCAGCTCACCAGTACAGGGGAGCAATCAGCCCCAGCATTTT
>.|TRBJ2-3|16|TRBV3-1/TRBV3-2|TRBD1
CASSQSETRGHDTQYF
TGTGCCAGCAGCCAGTCGGAGACCAGGGGGCATGATACGCAGTATTTT
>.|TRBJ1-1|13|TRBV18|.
CASSHQKNTEAFF
TGTGCCAGCTCACATCAGAAGAACACTGAAGCTTTCTTT
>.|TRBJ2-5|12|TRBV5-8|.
CASSVPQETQYF
TGTGCCAGCAGCGTCCCCCAGGAGACCCAGTACTTC
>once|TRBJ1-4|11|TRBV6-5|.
CASTVNEKLFF
TGTGCCAGCACCGTTAATGAAAAACTGTTTTTT
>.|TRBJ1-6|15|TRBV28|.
CASSLSDSFNSPLHF
TGTGCCAGCAGTTTATCCGACAGCTTCAATTCACCCCTCCACTTT
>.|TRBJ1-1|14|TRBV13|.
CASSPGEGVTEAFF
TGTGCCAGCAGCCCAGGGGAGGGGGTCACTGAAGCTTTCTTT
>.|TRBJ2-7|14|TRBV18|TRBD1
CASSPYRGTYEQYF
TGTGCCAGCTCACCCTACAGGGGGACCTACGAGCAGTACTTC
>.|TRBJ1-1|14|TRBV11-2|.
CASSPDRINTEAFF
TGTGCCAGCAGCCCCGACAGAATAAACACTGAAGCTTTCTTT
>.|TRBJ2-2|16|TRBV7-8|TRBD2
CASSLLLAGNTGELFF
TGTGCCAGCAGCTTACTCCTAGCGGGGAACACCGGGGAGCTGTTTTTT
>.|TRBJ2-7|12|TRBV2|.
CASTPDSYEQYF
TGTGCCAGCACCCCAGACAGTTACGAGCAGTACTTC
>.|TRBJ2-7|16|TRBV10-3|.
CAISESRRGSQGEQYF
TGTGCCATCAGTGAGTCCAGGAGAGGGTCCCAAGGGGAGCAGTACTTC
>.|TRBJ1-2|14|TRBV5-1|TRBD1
CASSAGDSGTVYTF
TGCGCCAGCAGCGCCGGGGACAGCGGAACCGTCTACACCTTC
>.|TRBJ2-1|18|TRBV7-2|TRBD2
CASSLLPASGGALNEQFF
TGTGCCAGCAGCCTTTTGCCAGCTAGCGGGGGGGCTCTCAATGAGCAGTTCTTC
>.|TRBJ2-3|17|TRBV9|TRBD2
CASSVGTSGGGTDTQYF
TGTGCCAGCAGCGTAGGGACTAGCGGGGGGGGCACAGATACGCAGTATTTT
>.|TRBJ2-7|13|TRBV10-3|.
CATAAGVWYEQYF
TGTGCCACGGCAGCAGGGGTATGGTACGAGCAGTACTTC
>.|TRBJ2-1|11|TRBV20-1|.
CSAYRANEQFF
TGCAGTGCCTACAGGGCCAATGAGCAGTTCTTC
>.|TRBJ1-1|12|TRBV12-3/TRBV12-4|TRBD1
CASRDRDSEAFF
TGTGCCAGCCGAGACAGGGACTCTGAAGCTTTCTTT
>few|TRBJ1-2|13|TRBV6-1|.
CASSETVLYGYTF
TGTGCCAGCAGTGAAACAGTGCTCTATGGCTACACCTTC
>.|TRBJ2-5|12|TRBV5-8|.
CASSFQGWTQYF
TGTGCCAGCAGCTTCCAGGGTTGGACCCAGTACTTC
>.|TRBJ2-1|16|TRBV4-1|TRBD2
CASSQQLRGVYNEQFF
TGCGCCAGCAGCCAACAATTACGGGGGGTTTACAATGAGCAGTTCTTC
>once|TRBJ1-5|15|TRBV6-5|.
CASRVERGWNQPQHF
TGTGCCAGTAGGGTTGAACGGGGTTGGAATCAGCCCCAGCATTTT
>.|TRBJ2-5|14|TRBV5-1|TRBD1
CASKGTADVETQYF
TGCGCCAGCAAGGGGACAGCTGATGTGGAGACCCAGTACTTC
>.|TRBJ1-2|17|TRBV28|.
CASRRTPMRNLNYGYTF
TGTGCCAGCAGACGAACCCCCATGAGGAATCTTAACTATGGCTACACCTTC
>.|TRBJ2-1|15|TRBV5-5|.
CASSLAGQSGNEQFF
TGTGCCAGCAGCTTGGCAGGACAATCAGGCAATGAGCAGTTCTTC
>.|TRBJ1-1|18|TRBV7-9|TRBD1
CASSLAPGTGRLNTEAFF
TGTGCCAGCAGCTTAGCGCCCGGGACAGGACGTTTGAACACTGAAGCTTTCTTT
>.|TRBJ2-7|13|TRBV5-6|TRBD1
CASSWDRGYEQYF
TGTGCCAGCAGCTGGGACAGGGGGTACGAGCAGTACTTC
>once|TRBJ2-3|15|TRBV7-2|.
CASSFGVARTDTQYF
TGTGCCAGCAGCTTCGGTGTTGCTCGCACAGATACGCAGTATTTT
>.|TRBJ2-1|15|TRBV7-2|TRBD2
CASSFPGLGNNEQFF
TGTGCCAGCAGCTTTCCGGGACTAGGGAACAATGAGCAGTTCTTC
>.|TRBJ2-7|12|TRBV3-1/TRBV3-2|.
CASSIQGYEQYF
TGTGCCAGCAGCATACAGGGCTACGAGCAGTACTTC
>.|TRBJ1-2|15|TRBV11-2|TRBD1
CASSPVTGVGHGYTF
TGTGCCAGCAGCCCAGTGACAGGGGTCGGGCATGGCTACACCTTC
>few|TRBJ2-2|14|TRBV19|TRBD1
CASSTQGAPGELFF
TGTGCCAGTAGTACCCAGGGGGCCCCCGGGGAGCTGTTTTTT
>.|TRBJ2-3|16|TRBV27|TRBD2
CASSSELAGNTDTQYF
TGTGCCAGCAGCTCGGAGCTAGCGGGGAACACAGATACGCAGTATTTT
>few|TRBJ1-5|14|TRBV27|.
CASSSGGKTQPQHF
TGTGCCAGCAGTTCGGGGGGAAAGACTCAGCCCCAGCATTTT
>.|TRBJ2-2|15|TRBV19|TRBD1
CASSPGQARTGELFF
TGTGCCAGTAGTCCCGGACAGGCGCGCACCGGGGAGCTGTTTTTT